This record covers a single TCR beta chain. Its antigen is still unknown. The final CDR3 position lacks the conserved phenylalanine or tryptophan, pointing to a likely read error. The sample is drawn from a study of tumor-infiltrating lymphocytes in primary liver carcinoma. Study-wide context: Maximum tumor diameters ranged from roughly 4.2 to 10 cm, stage T1-T3 N0M0.

Co-extracting RNA and DNA was done with roughly 17-33 mg of unsorted bulk tissue as input. The authors sampled five separate regions per tumor. Study-level results: Just around 7.5-25% of top clones spanned all five tumor regions.

Total RNA (about 500 ng) served as template for TCR beta cDNA synthesis primed by a constant-region primer. Libraries covering TCR beta were generated through three nested multiplex PCR rounds (using a slightly modified ARM-PCR). The two initial PCR rounds, approximately 10 cycles each, used TRBV1-TRBV30 forward and C-beta reverse primers. MiXCR was run by TCRdb on the multiplex PCR reads, yielding one entry per CDR3 protein. The sample records 100,000 to 120,000 distinct CDR3 sequences, approximately 80% being singletons. Germline lookup yields CDR1 WSHSY and CDR2 SAAADI. There are 14 residues in the CDR3.

The sample comprised liver tumor tissue from sampling region 3. Subset reported: tumor region T3, left-lateral pole. The V gene is TRBV10-2, the J gene TRBJ2-5; D is uncertain. This TCR was sampled from a man in his forties with primary liver carcinoma and hepatitis B virus infection. The CDR3 DNA reads as TGCGCCAGGAGTGGTAATTCCAGACAAGAGACCCAGTACCTC. This translates into CARSGNSRQETQYL.